Listed below are T cell receptor beta chains from one sample, sequenced in a study of neoadjuvant anti-PD-1 for oral cavity cancer. Generated by immunoSEQ multiplex PCR, the TCRdb table keeps only in-frame clones and is missing some. This table holds about 72,000 clones, about four fifths found once. The sample here was PBMCs, taken before nivolumab (anti-PD-1) treatment. The receptors stem from a person aged 35-80 years with oral cavity squamous cell carcinoma. CDR3s include the opening cysteine and the closing phenylalanine or tryptophan. The order of the fields is clone size, D gene, J gene, V gene, CDR3 protein, CDR3 DNA. The D gene is left open where the match is weak. Part of the rows lack a size; the others show once, few, many or a class for expanded clones.

few	TRBD1	TRBJ1-1	TRBV27	CASSFQTGSRAFF	TGTGCCAGCAGTTTCCAGACAGGGTCGAGGGCTTTCTTT
once	-	TRBJ2-7	TRBV30	CAWSVQTDYEQYF	TGTGCCTGGAGTGTACAGACAGACTACGAGCAGTACTTC
-	-	TRBJ1-2	TRBV7-2	CASSLVNNDGGYTF	TGTGCCAGCAGCTTAGTAAATAATGACGGTGGCTACACCTTC
once	-	TRBJ2-7	TRBV11-2	CASSLGAGEQYF	TGTGCCAGCAGCTTAGGGGCAGGAGAGCAGTACTTC
few	-	TRBJ1-2	TRBV12-5	CASGLVPGGEGFGYTF	TGTGCTAGTGGTTTGGTACCCGGGGGCGAGGGTTTTGGCTACACCTTC
-	TRBD1	TRBJ1-1	TRBV25-1	CASSGTGGGNTEAFF	TGTGCCAGCAGCGGGACAGGGGGAGGCAACACTGAAGCTTTCTTT
once	TRBD1	TRBJ1-2	TRBV30	CAWGRRDRAHYGYTF	TGTGCCTGGGGGAGAAGGGACAGGGCACACTATGGCTACACCTTC
-	TRBD1	TRBJ1-1	TRBV6-6	CASSGTGSTEAFF	TGTGCCAGCAGTGGGACAGGGTCCACTGAAGCTTTCTTT
-	TRBD1	TRBJ1-6	TRBV4-1	CASSQGDRGGGSYNSPLHF	TGCGCCAGCAGCCAAGGCGACAGGGGAGGGGGATCCTATAATTCACCCCTCCACTTT
once	-	TRBJ2-7	TRBV19	CASSATSFGNEQYF	TGTGCCAGTAGTGCTACCTCTTTCGGCAACGAGCAGTACTTC
-	-	TRBJ1-1	TRBV4-1	CASATYRGRTEAFF	TGCGCCAGCGCAACTTATAGGGGGAGAACTGAAGCTTTCTTT
-	-	TRBJ1-2	TRBV6-5	CASSYSLSGAYGYTF	TGTGCCAGCAGTTACTCGTTATCGGGGGCATATGGCTACACCTTC
-	TRBD2	TRBJ2-7	TRBV4-1	CASYPTSGRAAGFGEQYF	TGCGCCAGCTACCCTACTAGCGGGAGGGCCGCGGGCTTTGGGGAGCAGTACTTC
-	TRBD1	TRBJ2-7	TRBV2	CASSVAGRGQDEQYF	TGTGCCAGCAGTGTCGCCGGCAGGGGACAGGACGAGCAGTACTTC
-	TRBD1	TRBJ2-2	TRBV7-9	CATVGGQGFPGELFF	TGTGCCACCGTCGGGGGACAGGGCTTTCCCGGGGAGCTGTTTTTT
-	TRBD2	TRBJ2-3	TRBV13	CASSSSGGGTDTQYF	TGTGCCAGCAGCTCCAGCGGGGGGGGCACAGATACGCAGTATTTT
-	TRBD2	TRBJ2-1	TRBV5-6	CASSMGLAGSNEQFF	TGTGCCAGCAGCATGGGACTAGCGGGGAGCAATGAGCAGTTCTTC
-	TRBD1	TRBJ1-1	TRBV19	CASRGRRYRQGIGTEAFF	TGTGCCAGTAGAGGGAGGCGTTACCGACAGGGGATAGGGACTGAAGCTTTCTTT
-	TRBD2	TRBJ2-5	TRBV5-1	CASSLTSGQETQYF	TGCGCCAGCAGTCTGACTAGCGGCCAAGAGACCCAGTACTTC
-	TRBD2	TRBJ2-5	TRBV2	CASTWTSGGETQYF	TGTGCCAGCACTTGGACTAGCGGGGGGGAGACCCAGTACTTC
-	TRBD1	TRBJ2-5	TRBV29-1	CSAGTGQETQYF	TGCAGCGCCGGGACAGGGCAAGAGACCCAGTACTTC
-	-	TRBJ1-4	TRBV14	CASSQMSGSEKLFF	TGTGCCAGCAGCCAAATGTCCGGGAGTGAAAAACTGTTTTTT
-	-	TRBJ2-1	TRBV9	CASSASGGFSEQFF	TGTGCCAGCAGCGCGTCTGGTGGGTTTAGTGAGCAGTTCTTC
-	TRBD1	TRBJ1-1	TRBV7-8	CASSLAGTDYTEAFF	TGTGCCAGCAGCTTGGCCGGGACAGATTACACTGAAGCTTTCTTT
-	-	TRBJ2-7	TRBV6-5	CASSYKGGTGYEQYF	TGTGCCAGCAGTTACAAGGGGGGGACTGGGTACGAGCAGTACTTC
-	-	TRBJ1-5	TRBV7-8	CASSLQGNSNQPQHF	TGTGCCAGCAGCCTGCAAGGGAATAGCAATCAGCCCCAGCATTTT
-	-	TRBJ2-6	TRBV27	CASRSIQGPGANVLTF	TGTGCCAGCAGATCTATTCAGGGTCCTGGGGCCAACGTCCTGACTTTC
-	TRBD1	TRBJ2-1	TRBV6-5	CASSRQGVHNEQFF	TGTGCCAGCAGTCGACAGGGGGTCCACAATGAGCAGTTCTTC
-	-	TRBJ1-5	TRBV5-1	CASSPGANSNQPQHF	TGCGCCAGCAGCCCCGGGGCGAATAGCAATCAGCCCCAGCATTTT
-	TRBD2	TRBJ2-1	TRBV7-6	CASSTIVGRLSYNEQFF	TGTGCCAGCAGCACAATTGTCGGGAGGTTGTCCTACAATGAGCAGTTCTTC
-	TRBD1	TRBJ1-5	TRBV5-1	CASSLTGGRDQPQHF	TGCGCCAGCAGCCTAACAGGGGGCAGGGATCAGCCCCAGCATTTT
-	-	TRBJ2-1	TRBV19	CASSISYNEQFF	TGTGCCAGTAGTATCTCTTACAATGAGCAGTTCTTC
-	-	TRBJ1-3	TRBV2	CASSEVVSSGNTIYF	TGTGCCAGCAGTGAAGTCGTCAGCTCTGGAAACACCATATATTTT
-	-	TRBJ2-3	TRBV5-6	CASSLGGTDTQYF	TGTGCCAGCAGCTTGGGGGGTACAGATACGCAGTATTTT
once	-	TRBJ2-1	TRBV30	CAWSDWSSYNEQFF	TGTGCCTGGAGCGACTGGAGCTCCTACAATGAGCAGTTCTTC
-	TRBD1	TRBJ1-2	TRBV11-2	CASSFDDRANYNYGYTF	TGTGCCAGCAGCTTTGACGACAGGGCCAATTATAACTATGGCTACACCTTC
-	-	TRBJ1-5	TRBV5-5	CASSLMSGVNQPQHF	TGTGCCAGCAGCTTGATGTCAGGGGTCAATCAGCCCCAGCATTTT
-	-	TRBJ1-1	TRBV7-9	CASSLAAWGTGQDTEAFF	TGTGCCAGCAGCTTAGCGGCCTGGGGCACCGGCCAGGACACTGAAGCTTTCTTT
medium-sized	TRBD1	TRBJ2-3	TRBV5-4	CASSAGTGFVDTQYF	TGTGCCAGCAGCGCCGGGACAGGGTTTGTAGATACGCAGTATTTT
-	-	TRBJ1-1	TRBV10-1	CASRVAVNTEAFF	TGCGCCAGCAGGGTCGCCGTGAACACTGAAGCTTTCTTT
-	-	TRBJ1-5	TRBV4-1	CASSQVVGIGYSNQPQHF	TGCGCCAGCAGCCAGGTGGTGGGCATAGGGTATAGCAATCAGCCCCAGCATTTT
once	-	TRBJ1-1	TRBV9	CASSQDTNTEAFF	TGTGCCAGCAGCCAAGACACAAACACTGAAGCTTTCTTT
-	-	TRBJ2-2	TRBV5-1	CASSPSPGNTGELFF	TGCGCCAGCAGCCCGAGTCCGGGGAACACCGGGGAGCTGTTTTTT
-	-	TRBJ1-6	TRBV12-1	CASSFDPDRGRWYSPLHF	TGTGCCAGCAGCTTTGACCCAGACAGGGGGCGATGGTATTCACCCCTCCACTTT
-	-	TRBJ1-5	TRBV2	CASSGLYTGSDQPQHF	TGTGCCAGCAGCGGACTCTATACAGGGTCCGATCAGCCCCAGCATTTT
-	-	TRBJ1-2	TRBV25-1	CASRDGTNYGYTF	TGTGCCAGCAGAGACGGGACTAACTATGGCTACACCTTC
-	-	TRBJ2-1	TRBV27	CASSLSMGYNEQFF	TGTGCCAGCAGTTTATCGATGGGGTACAATGAGCAGTTCTTC
-	TRBD1	TRBJ2-1	TRBV15	CATSRDRVAGSRFF	TGTGCCACCAGCCGAGACAGGGTTGCAGGGAGTAGGTTCTTC
once	TRBD2	TRBJ2-1	TRBV11-2	CASRASGREYNEQFF	TGTGCCAGCAGGGCTAGCGGGAGGGAGTACAATGAGCAGTTCTTC
-	TRBD2	TRBJ2-1	TRBV18	CASSPPLSSGIHNEQFF	TGTGCCAGCTCACCACCTTTGTCTAGCGGGATTCACAATGAGCAGTTCTTC
-	TRBD1	TRBJ2-1	TRBV2	CASSEFFGFRDSVSNEQFF	TGTGCCAGCAGTGAATTTTTCGGTTTTCGGGACAGTGTAAGTAATGAGCAGTTCTTC